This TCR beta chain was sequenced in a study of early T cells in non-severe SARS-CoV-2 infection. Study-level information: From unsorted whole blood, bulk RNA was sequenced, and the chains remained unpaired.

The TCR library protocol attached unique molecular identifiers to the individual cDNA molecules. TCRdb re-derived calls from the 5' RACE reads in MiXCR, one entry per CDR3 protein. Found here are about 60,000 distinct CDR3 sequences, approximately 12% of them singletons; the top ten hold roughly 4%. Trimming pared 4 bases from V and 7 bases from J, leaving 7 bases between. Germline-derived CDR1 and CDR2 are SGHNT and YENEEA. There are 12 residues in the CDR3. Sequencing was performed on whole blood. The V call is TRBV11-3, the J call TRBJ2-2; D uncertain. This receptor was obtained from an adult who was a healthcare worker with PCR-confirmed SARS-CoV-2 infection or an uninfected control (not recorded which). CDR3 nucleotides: TGTGCCAGCAGCTCCCCGGGCGGGGAGCTGTTTTTT. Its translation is CASSSPGGELFF.